Following are 13 T cell receptor beta chains from one sample sequenced in a study of identical twins. TCRdb recomputed calls from the 5' RACE reads with MiXCR, one row per CDR3 protein. The table shows some 500,000 distinct CDR3 sequences, with approximately 14% occurring only once. The same specimen was also included in a second study, on yellow fever vaccine responses in identical twins.

The specimen sequenced was CD4+ T cells sorted from blood. These receptors all come from a woman under 30 in good health.

The chain joins TRBV27 to TRBJ2-7; possibly TRBD1 or TRBD2 for D (5 bases each). V lost 3 bases and J 6 bases, leaving 15 bases between the germline ends. The CDR3 length is 14 residues. Germline lookup yields CDR1 MNHEY and CDR2 SMNVEV (reference sequence). CDR3 DNA sequence: TGTGCCAGCAGTTTCGAGGGGCCGGATTTCGAGCAGTACTTC. Its translation is CASSFEGPDFEQYF.

This clonotype was observed a few times. The chain joins TRBV6-2 or TRBV6-3 to TRBJ2-4; D unclear. This CDR3 is 13 amino acids long. Deletions cut 6 bases from V and 6 bases from J, with 12 bases between. The germline V gene encodes CDR1 MNHEY and CDR2 SVGEGT. This CDR3 is CASRIGVSNIQYF. DNA of the CDR3: TGTGCCAGCAGGATTGGCGTCTCAAACATTCAGTACTTC.

This chain joins TRBV11-2 and TRBJ2-7; a possible D gene is TRBD2 (6 bases). Deletions cut 0 bases from V and 2 bases from J, with 8 bases between. Per germline, CDR1 SGHAT and CDR2 FQNNGV. The CDR3 extends over 14 amino acids. CDR3 DNA sequence: TGTGCCAGCAGCTTAGATCGGAGGGCCTACGAGCAGTACTTC. Translating it yields CASSLDRRAYEQYF.

This clonotype was found a few times. This chain links TRBV30 with TRBJ1-6; perhaps TRBD1 as D (5 bases). Trimming pared 0 bases from V and 9 bases from J, leaving 12 bases between. The CDR3 totals 14 residues. Germline assignment: CDR1 GTSNPN and CDR2 SVGIG (reference sequence). Here the CDR3 DNA reads TGTGCCTGGAGTGTACGGGGGAACGGTTCACCCCTCCACTTT. Amino acid sequence: CAWSVRGNGSPLHF.

This clonotype has a handful of counts. This chain joins TRBV4-1 and TRBJ2-1; 11 nucleotides align to TRBD2. The CDR3 totals 16 residues. The V gene end was trimmed by 4 bases and the J gene end by 3 bases; junction bases not matched to a gene: 5. Germline loops: CDR1 MGHRA, CDR2 YSYEKL. Here the CDR3 DNA reads TGCGCCAGCAGCCTAAGCGGGACTAGCGGCTACAATGAGCAGTTCTTC. This gives the protein CASSLSGTSGYNEQFF.

This clonotype has more than one count but fewer than ten. The chain has TRBV10-3 and TRBJ2-7, with 7 bases fitting TRBD1. The CDR3 covers 15 residues. With 3 bases clipped from V and 5 bases from J, the junction kept 10 bases outside the gene matches. CDR1 and CDR2 from the germline V gene are ENHRY and SYGVKD. The CDR3 DNA reads as TGTGCCATCAGTGAAGGTGGTGACAGGGTCCACGAGCAGTACTTC. Translating it yields CAISEGGDRVHEQYF.

The chain employs TRBV27 and TRBJ2-7; 10 bases are a match to TRBD2. V was pared by 5 bases and J by 3 bases, with 7 bases of the junction left unmatched. CDR3 size: 15 residues. The V gene's germline CDR1 is MNHEY and CDR2 SMNVEV (reference sequence). CDR3 DNA: TGTGCCAGCAGTCTAAAATCTAGCGGGAGCTACGAGCAGTACTTC. The encoded protein is CASSLKSSGSYEQYF.

This chain uses TRBV6-5 with TRBJ2-2, with 9 bases fitting TRBD1. The CDR3 runs 18 residues. The germline CDR1 and CDR2 sequences are MNHEY and SVGAGI. The V segment lost 3 bases and the J segment 3 bases; nucleotides outside the gene matches: 11. Here the CDR3 DNA reads TGTGCCAGCAGTTATAGGGCCCAAACAGGGGGCTACACCGGGGAGCTGTTTTTT. Its protein product is CASSYRAQTGGYTGELFF.

For the CDR3, the DNA is TGTGCCAGCAGTTATTTGGGAGTAGAGCAGTTCTTC. The encoded protein is CASSYLGVEQFF. The chain couples TRBV6-2 or TRBV6-3 to TRBJ2-1; a possible D gene is TRBD2 (5 bases). The CDR3 is 12 residues long. Germline V gene sequence: CDR1 MNHEY, CDR2 SVGEGT. The germline V and J ends were trimmed by 3 bases and 10 bases, with 10 bases remaining between them.

The chain uses TRBV28 and TRBJ2-7; no reliable D call. Looked up from germline, CDR1 is MDHEN and CDR2 is SYDVKM. Trimming removed 3 bases at V and 2 bases at J, with 8 bases between. CDR3 length: 13 amino acids. DNA for the CDR3: TGTGCCAGCAGTTTCCCACAGACCTACGAGCAGTACTTC. Residues: CASSFPQTYEQYF. The full variable domain, in which reference TRBV28 and TRBJ2-7 provide the parts outside the CDR3, is DVKVTQSSRYLVKRTGEKVFLECVQDMDHENMFWYRQDPGLGLRLIYFSYDVKMKEKGDIPEGYSVSREKKERFSLILESASTNQTSMYLCASSFPQTYEQYFGPGTRLTVT.

The chain recombines TRBV27 with TRBJ2-1; D remains unclear. Germline assignment: CDR1 MNHEY and CDR2 SMNVEV (reference sequence). Trimming removed 7 bases from V and 8 bases from J, with 12 bases in between. The CDR3 is made up of 12 amino acids. For the CDR3, the DNA is TGTGCCAGCACGGGCAGTTATCATGAGCAGTTCTTC. Translated: CASTGSYHEQFF.

The chain has TRBV5-4 and TRBJ2-2; D may be TRBD1 (5 bases). This CDR3 spans 14 amino acids. V lost 7 bases to trimming and J lost 0 bases, with 10 bases between them. Germline values: CDR1 SGHNT, CDR2 YYREEE (reference sequence). The CDR3 protein is CASRAGPNTGELFF. In DNA form, the CDR3 reads TGTGCCAGCCGGGCAGGGCCGAACACCGGGGAGCTGTTTTTT.

The chain employs TRBV9 and TRBJ1-3; D uncertain. Trimming shortened V by 0 bases and J by 2 bases, and 6 bases separated the two germline ends. Germline-derived CDR1 and CDR2 are SGDLS and YYNGEE. The CDR3 is 14 amino acids. The CDR3 DNA reads TGTGCCAGCAGCGTAGATCCCCCTGGAAACACCATATATTTT. Protein product: CASSVDPPGNTIYF. The variable domain in full, completed from reference TRBV9 and TRBJ1-3, reads DSGVTQTPKHLITATGQRVTLRCSPRSGDLSVYWYQQSLDQGLQFLIQYYNGEERAKGNILERFSAQQFPDLHSELNLSSLELGDSALYFCASSVDPPGNTIYFGEGSWLTVV.